A selection of T cell receptor beta chains follows, all from one sample in a study of blood T cell repertoires in COVID-19. Here immunoSEQ multiplex PCR was the method, and the copy in TCRdb shows in-frame clones only, minus some. This sample has hundreds of thousands of clones; about nine tenths occur once, and the top ten carry 0.95% to 1.5%. The sample was PBMCs or T cells enriched from blood (not recorded which). The receptors were sampled from a woman aged 40 to 50 with acute COVID-19. Both conserved end residues are part of each CDR3. Fields, in order: J gene, clone size, CDR3 length, V gene, CDR3 protein. Where a row states a size, it is once, few, many or the class of an expanded clone; other rows omit it.

J gene: TRBJ1-1; clone size: NA; CDR3 length: 17; V gene: TRBV7-6; CDR3 protein: CASSLARQGSTNTEAFF
J gene: TRBJ1-1; clone size: NA; CDR3 length: 10; V gene: TRBV20-1; CDR3 protein: CSARGAEAFF
J gene: TRBJ1-6; clone size: NA; CDR3 length: 14; V gene: TRBV2; CDR3 protein: CASSVDRGNSPLHF
J gene: TRBJ1-5; clone size: NA; CDR3 length: 13; V gene: TRBV29-1; CDR3 protein: CSAVAEVNQPQHF
J gene: TRBJ2-3; clone size: NA; CDR3 length: 16; V gene: TRBV4-2; CDR3 protein: CASSQGTSPSTDTQYF
J gene: TRBJ2-7; clone size: NA; CDR3 length: 14; V gene: TRBV18; CDR3 protein: CASSLGTDSYEQYF
J gene: TRBJ2-1; clone size: NA; CDR3 length: 12; V gene: TRBV5-4; CDR3 protein: CASARQDRGHVF
J gene: TRBJ1-4; clone size: NA; CDR3 length: 14; V gene: TRBV19; CDR3 protein: CASSKDRQNEKLFF
J gene: TRBJ2-1; clone size: once; CDR3 length: 17; V gene: TRBV4-2; CDR3 protein: CASSQTLQRGIYNEQFF
J gene: TRBJ2-4; clone size: NA; CDR3 length: 15; V gene: TRBV18; CDR3 protein: CASSRDSLAKNIQYF
J gene: TRBJ1-1; clone size: NA; CDR3 length: 13; V gene: TRBV12-3/TRBV12-4; CDR3 protein: CASRPRGSTEAFF
J gene: TRBJ1-5; clone size: once; CDR3 length: 13; V gene: TRBV19; CDR3 protein: CASSAAVPQPQHF
J gene: TRBJ2-5; clone size: NA; CDR3 length: 18; V gene: TRBV19; CDR3 protein: CASSIVAGRWQYQETQYF
J gene: TRBJ1-1; clone size: NA; CDR3 length: 11; V gene: TRBV20-1; CDR3 protein: CSARGETEAFF
J gene: TRBJ2-1; clone size: NA; CDR3 length: 16; V gene: TRBV5-1; CDR3 protein: CASSLVGTRRDNEQFF
J gene: TRBJ2-3; clone size: few; CDR3 length: 14; V gene: TRBV10-2; CDR3 protein: CASGTSGRTDTQYF
J gene: TRBJ1-1; clone size: many; CDR3 length: 13; V gene: TRBV24-1; CDR3 protein: CATSNDRNTEAFF
J gene: TRBJ2-1; clone size: NA; CDR3 length: 17; V gene: TRBV28; CDR3 protein: CASSTLPASGIFYEQFF
J gene: TRBJ2-5; clone size: NA; CDR3 length: 15; V gene: TRBV24-1; CDR3 protein: CATSDPQDREETQYF
J gene: TRBJ2-7; clone size: NA; CDR3 length: 16; V gene: TRBV5-6; CDR3 protein: CASSLERDRVFYEQYF
J gene: TRBJ1-1; clone size: NA; CDR3 length: 14; V gene: TRBV18; CDR3 protein: CASSTTGSNTEAFF
J gene: TRBJ2-6; clone size: NA; CDR3 length: 15; V gene: TRBV18; CDR3 protein: CASSAANSGANVLTF
J gene: TRBJ2-2; clone size: NA; CDR3 length: 15; V gene: TRBV10-1; CDR3 protein: CASSTGTRNTGELFF
J gene: TRBJ1-6; clone size: NA; CDR3 length: 14; V gene: TRBV27; CDR3 protein: CASTDRGYNSPLHF
J gene: TRBJ1-5; clone size: NA; CDR3 length: 17; V gene: TRBV11-2; CDR3 protein: CASSLACVDSRNQPQHF
J gene: TRBJ1-4; clone size: NA; CDR3 length: 14; V gene: TRBV7-9; CDR3 protein: CASSITATDEKLFF
J gene: TRBJ2-7; clone size: NA; CDR3 length: 14; V gene: TRBV11-2; CDR3 protein: CASSLGQGTYEQYF
J gene: TRBJ1-1; clone size: NA; CDR3 length: 15; V gene: TRBV19; CDR3 protein: CASSIGQGAGTEAFF
J gene: TRBJ1-6; clone size: NA; CDR3 length: 12; V gene: TRBV5-8; CDR3 protein: CASRRQGGALHF
J gene: TRBJ1-4; clone size: NA; CDR3 length: 15; V gene: TRBV7-9; CDR3 protein: CASSPRTANNEKLFF
J gene: TRBJ2-7; clone size: few; CDR3 length: 15; V gene: TRBV2; CDR3 protein: CASSSRAGVNSEQYF
J gene: TRBJ2-1; clone size: NA; CDR3 length: 15; V gene: TRBV5-1; CDR3 protein: CASSLTGTGEGEQFF
J gene: TRBJ2-1; clone size: NA; CDR3 length: 15; V gene: TRBV6-4; CDR3 protein: CASSDPTSGNNEQFF
J gene: TRBJ2-5; clone size: NA; CDR3 length: 15; V gene: TRBV28; CDR3 protein: CASSLLSSGGETQYF
J gene: TRBJ1-2; clone size: NA; CDR3 length: 10; V gene: TRBV27; CDR3 protein: CASSSRGYTF
J gene: TRBJ1-3; clone size: NA; CDR3 length: 13; V gene: TRBV9; CDR3 protein: CASSVGGGNTIYF
J gene: TRBJ2-5; clone size: NA; CDR3 length: 15; V gene: TRBV30; CDR3 protein: CAWSGRGQPEETQYF
J gene: TRBJ2-5; clone size: NA; CDR3 length: 15; V gene: TRBV5-4; CDR3 protein: CASSSRTGYQETQYF
J gene: TRBJ1-4; clone size: NA; CDR3 length: 13; V gene: TRBV10-1; CDR3 protein: CASRRTANEKLFF
J gene: TRBJ1-5; clone size: NA; CDR3 length: 16; V gene: TRBV30; CDR3 protein: CAWSQRPGSSNQPQHF